Sequencing of this T cell receptor (beta chain) was carried out in a study of human T cells and chemical hapten exposure. J lost 7 bases, V lost 4 bases, and 6 bases had no gene match. CDR3 size: 15 residues. From germline, CDR1 is SGHRS and CDR2 YFSETQ. A single record per CDR3 protein comes from TCRdb applying MiXCR to the 5' RACE reads. The table shows over 95,000 distinct CDR3 sequences, with approximately 20% occurring only once. Unfractionated whole blood was the source of the extracted total RNA. This clonotype was obtained from a human donor in good health. The chain joins TRBV5-1 to TRBJ2-2; 11 bases align to TRBD1. CDR3 sequence: CASSPDRGLIGELFF. DNA of the CDR3: TGCGCCAGCAGCCCGGACAGGGGGCTGATCGGGGAGCTGTTTTTT.